Detailed here is one TCR beta chain. These data are taken from a study of T cell responses to AZD1222 COVID-19 vaccine. The CDR3 sequence is 14 residues long. With 6 bases removed from V and 5 bases from J, the gap between germline ends came to 16 bases. Germline V gene data show CDR1 as MNHEY and CDR2 as SVGEGT. Assay: immunoSEQ multiplex PCR; the TCRdb copy retains only in-frame clones and omits some. The repertoire holds tens of thousands of clones, with approximately 86% as singletons. The TCR originated in an adult in good health. The genes are TRBV6-2 or TRBV6-3 and TRBJ1-1; D unclear. This sample comprised peripheral blood, obtained on day 0 of AZD1222 vaccination. The CDR3 loop is CASSLQRGRTEAFF. The CDR3, as DNA: TGTGCCAGCAGCCTTCAACGGGGAAGGACTGAAGCTTTCTTT.